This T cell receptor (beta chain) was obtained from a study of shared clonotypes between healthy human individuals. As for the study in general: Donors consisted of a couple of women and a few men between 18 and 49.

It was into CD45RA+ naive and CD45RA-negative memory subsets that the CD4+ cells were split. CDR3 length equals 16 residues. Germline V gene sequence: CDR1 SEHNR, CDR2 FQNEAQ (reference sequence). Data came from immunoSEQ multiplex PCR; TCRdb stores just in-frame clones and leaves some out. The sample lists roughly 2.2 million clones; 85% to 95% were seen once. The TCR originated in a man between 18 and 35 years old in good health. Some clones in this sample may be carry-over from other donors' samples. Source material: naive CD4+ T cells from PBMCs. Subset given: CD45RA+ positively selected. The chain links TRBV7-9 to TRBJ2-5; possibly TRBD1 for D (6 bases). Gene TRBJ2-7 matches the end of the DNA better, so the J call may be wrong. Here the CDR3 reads CASSLASGVHSYEQYF. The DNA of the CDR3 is TGTGCCAGCAGCTTAGCATCAGGGGTTCACTCCTACGAGCAGTACTTC.